Below, one T cell receptor beta chain is given with its context. J gave up 6 bases and V 10 bases, and 7 bases lay outside the gene matches. In germline, CDR1 is LNHDA, CDR2 SQIVND (reference sequence). This CDR3 has 12 residues. The repertoire was sequenced with immunoSEQ multiplex PCR; TCRdb's copy has only in-frame clones and lacks some. Of more than 60,000 clones listed, about 98% were seen once; the top ten hold 0.56%. This sample stems from a study of Tregs in tolerant kidney transplant recipients. The gene calls are TRBV19 and TRBJ2-7, with 9 bases aligning to TRBD1. The specimen was CD4+ T cells from blood, collected before the transplant. This receptor was obtained from a human donor who received a combined kidney and bone marrow transplant. CDR3 coding DNA: TGTGCCACAGGGACAGGGCTAGCCGAGCAGTACTTC. Its protein is CATGTGLAEQYF.